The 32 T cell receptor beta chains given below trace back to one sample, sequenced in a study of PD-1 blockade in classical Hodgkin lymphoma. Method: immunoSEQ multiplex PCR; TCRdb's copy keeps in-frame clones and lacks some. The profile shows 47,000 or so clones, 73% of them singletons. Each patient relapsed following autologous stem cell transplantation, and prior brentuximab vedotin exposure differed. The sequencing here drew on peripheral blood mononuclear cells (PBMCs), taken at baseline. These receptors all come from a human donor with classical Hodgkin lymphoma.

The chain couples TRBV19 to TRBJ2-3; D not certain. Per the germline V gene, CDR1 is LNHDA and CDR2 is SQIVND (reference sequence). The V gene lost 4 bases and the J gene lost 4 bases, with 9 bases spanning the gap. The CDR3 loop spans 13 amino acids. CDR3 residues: CASSKRDPDTQYF. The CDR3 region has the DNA TGTGCCAGTAGTAAGAGAGACCCAGATACGCAGTATTTT.

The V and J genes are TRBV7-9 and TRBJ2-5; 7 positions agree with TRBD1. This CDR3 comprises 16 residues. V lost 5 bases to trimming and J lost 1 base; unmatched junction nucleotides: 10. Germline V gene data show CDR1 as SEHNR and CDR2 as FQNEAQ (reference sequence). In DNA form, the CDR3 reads TGTGCCAGCAGCCCCCCAACAGGGGACCCCCAAGAGACCCAGTACTTC. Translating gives CASSPPTGDPQETQYF.

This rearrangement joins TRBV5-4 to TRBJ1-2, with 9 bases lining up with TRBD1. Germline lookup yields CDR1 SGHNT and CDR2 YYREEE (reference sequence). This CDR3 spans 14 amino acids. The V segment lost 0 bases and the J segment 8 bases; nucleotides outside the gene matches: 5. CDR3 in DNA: TGTGCCAGCAGCTTGGGGACAGGGGTCGAAGGCTACACCTTC. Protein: CASSLGTGVEGYTF.

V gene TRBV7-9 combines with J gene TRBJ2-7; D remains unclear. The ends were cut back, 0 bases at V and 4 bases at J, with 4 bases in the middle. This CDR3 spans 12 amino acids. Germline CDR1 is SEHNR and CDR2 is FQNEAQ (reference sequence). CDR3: CASSLARYEQYF. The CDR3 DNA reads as TGTGCCAGCAGCTTAGCGCGATACGAGCAGTACTTC.

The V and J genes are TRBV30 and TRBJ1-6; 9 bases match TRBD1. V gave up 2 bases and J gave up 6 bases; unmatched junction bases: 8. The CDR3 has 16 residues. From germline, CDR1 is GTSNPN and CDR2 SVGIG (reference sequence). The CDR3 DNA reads TGTGCCTGGAGTTTTGAACAGGGGGCGAGTAATTCACCCCTCCACTTT. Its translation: CAWSFEQGASNSPLHF.

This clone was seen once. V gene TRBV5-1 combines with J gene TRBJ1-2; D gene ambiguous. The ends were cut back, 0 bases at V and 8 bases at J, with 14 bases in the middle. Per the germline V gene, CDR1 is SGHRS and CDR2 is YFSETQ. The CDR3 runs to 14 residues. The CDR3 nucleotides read TGCGCCAGCAGCTTGGAGGGCCCCCTTCGGGGCTACACCTTC. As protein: CASSLEGPLRGYTF.

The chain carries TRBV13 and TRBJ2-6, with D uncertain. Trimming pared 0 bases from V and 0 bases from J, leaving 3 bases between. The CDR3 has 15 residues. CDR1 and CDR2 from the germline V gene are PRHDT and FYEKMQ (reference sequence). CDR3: CASSLGYSGANVLTF. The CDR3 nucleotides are TGTGCCAGCAGCTTAGGGTACTCTGGGGCCAACGTCCTGACTTTC.

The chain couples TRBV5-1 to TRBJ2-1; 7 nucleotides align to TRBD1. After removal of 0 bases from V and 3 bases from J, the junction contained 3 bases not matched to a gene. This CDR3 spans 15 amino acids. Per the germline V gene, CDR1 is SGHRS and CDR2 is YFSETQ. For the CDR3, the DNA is TGCGCCAGCAGCTTGGGGGGACAGATCTACAATGAGCAGTTCTTC. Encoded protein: CASSLGGQIYNEQFF.

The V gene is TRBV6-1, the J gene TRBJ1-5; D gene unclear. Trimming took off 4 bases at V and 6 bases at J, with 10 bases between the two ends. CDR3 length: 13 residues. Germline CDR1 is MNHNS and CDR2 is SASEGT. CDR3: CASSVLDRQPQHF. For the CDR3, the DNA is TGTGCCAGCAGTGTGCTCGACCGTCAGCCCCAGCATTTT.

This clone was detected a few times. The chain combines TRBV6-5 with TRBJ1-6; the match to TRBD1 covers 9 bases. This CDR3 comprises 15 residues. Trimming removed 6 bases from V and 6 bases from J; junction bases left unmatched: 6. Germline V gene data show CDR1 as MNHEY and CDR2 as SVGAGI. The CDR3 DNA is TGTGCCAGCAGGCAAGGACAGGGGATTAATTCACCCCTCCACTTT. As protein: CASRQGQGINSPLHF.

The CDR3 nucleotides are TGTGCCAGTATGACCCGCGACAGGCTAAGGGGGGAGCTGTTTTTT. Amino acid sequence: CASMTRDRLRGELFF. This chain joins TRBV19 and TRBJ2-2; perhaps TRBD1 as D (6 bases). The length of the CDR3 is 15 residues. V lost 7 bases and J lost 8, with 20 bases in between. Germline V gene sequence: CDR1 LNHDA, CDR2 SQIVND (reference sequence).

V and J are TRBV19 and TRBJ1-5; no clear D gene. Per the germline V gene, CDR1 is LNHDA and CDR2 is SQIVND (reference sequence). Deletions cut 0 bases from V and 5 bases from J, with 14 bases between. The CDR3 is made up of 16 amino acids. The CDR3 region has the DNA TGTGCCAGTAGTATAGATGGAGCCCCTCCGGATCAGCCCCAGCATTTT. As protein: CASSIDGAPPDQPQHF. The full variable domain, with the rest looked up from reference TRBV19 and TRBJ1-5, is DGGITQSPKYLFRKEGQNVTLSCEQNLNHDAMYWYRQDPGQGLRLIYYSQIVNDFQKGDIAEGYSVSREKKESFPLTVTSAQKNPTAFYLCASSIDGAPPDQPQHFGDGTRLSIL.

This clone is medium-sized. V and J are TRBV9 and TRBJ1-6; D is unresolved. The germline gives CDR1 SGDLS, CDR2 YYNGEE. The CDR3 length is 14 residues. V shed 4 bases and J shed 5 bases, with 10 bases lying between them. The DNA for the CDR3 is TGTGCCAGCAGCTTGGGTATGAATAATTCACCCCTCCACTTT. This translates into CASSLGMNNSPLHF.

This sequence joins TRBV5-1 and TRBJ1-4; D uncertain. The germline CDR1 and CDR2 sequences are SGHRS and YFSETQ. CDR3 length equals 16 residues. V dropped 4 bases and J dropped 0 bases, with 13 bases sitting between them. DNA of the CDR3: TGCGCCAGCAGCATCTTCCCGGCGGCAACTAATGAAAAACTGTTTTTT. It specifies CASSIFPAATNEKLFF.

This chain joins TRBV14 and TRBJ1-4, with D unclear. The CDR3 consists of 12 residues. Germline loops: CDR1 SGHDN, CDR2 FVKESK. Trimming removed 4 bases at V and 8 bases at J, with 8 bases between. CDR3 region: CASSRMGEKLFF. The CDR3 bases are TGTGCCAGCAGCCGAATGGGAGAAAAACTGTTTTTT.

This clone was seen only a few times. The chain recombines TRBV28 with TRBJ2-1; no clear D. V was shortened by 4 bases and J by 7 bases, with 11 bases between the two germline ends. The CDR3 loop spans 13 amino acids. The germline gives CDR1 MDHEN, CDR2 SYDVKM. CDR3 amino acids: CASSSLDGNEQFF. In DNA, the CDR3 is TGTGCCAGCAGTTCTTTGGACGGTAATGAGCAGTTCTTC.

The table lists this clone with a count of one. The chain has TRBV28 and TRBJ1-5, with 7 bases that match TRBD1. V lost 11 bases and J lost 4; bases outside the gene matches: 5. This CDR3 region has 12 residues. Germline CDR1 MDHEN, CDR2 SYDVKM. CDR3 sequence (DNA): TGTGCCGAGGGCAGGGGGAATCAGCCCCAGCATTTT. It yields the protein CAEGRGNQPQHF.

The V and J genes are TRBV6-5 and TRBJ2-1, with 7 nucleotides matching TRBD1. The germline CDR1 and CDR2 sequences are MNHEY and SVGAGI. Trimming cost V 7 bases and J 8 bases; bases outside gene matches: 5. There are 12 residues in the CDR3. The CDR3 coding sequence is TGTGCCAGCATGTCAGGGGGACATGAGCAGTTCTTC. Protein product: CASMSGGHEQFF.

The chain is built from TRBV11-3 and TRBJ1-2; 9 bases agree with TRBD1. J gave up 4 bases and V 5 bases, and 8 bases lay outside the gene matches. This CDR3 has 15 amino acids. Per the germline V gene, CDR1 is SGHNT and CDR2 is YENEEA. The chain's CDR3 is CASSGSDRGGYGYTF. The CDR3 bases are TGTGCCAGCAGCGGTAGCGACAGGGGGGGCTATGGCTACACCTTC.

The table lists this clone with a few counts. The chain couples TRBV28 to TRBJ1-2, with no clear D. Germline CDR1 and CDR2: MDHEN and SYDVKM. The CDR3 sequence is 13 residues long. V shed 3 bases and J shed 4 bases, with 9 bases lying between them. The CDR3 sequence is CASSFAVLYGYTF. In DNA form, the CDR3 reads TGTGCCAGCAGTTTTGCGGTTCTCTATGGCTACACCTTC.

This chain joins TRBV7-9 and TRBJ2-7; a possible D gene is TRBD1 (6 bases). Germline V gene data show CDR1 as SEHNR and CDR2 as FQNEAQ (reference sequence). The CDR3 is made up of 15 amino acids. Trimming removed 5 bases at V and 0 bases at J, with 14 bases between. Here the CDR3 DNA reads TGTGCCAGCAGCAAACGGACAGCCTTCTCCTACGAGCAGTACTTC. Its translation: CASSKRTAFSYEQYF.

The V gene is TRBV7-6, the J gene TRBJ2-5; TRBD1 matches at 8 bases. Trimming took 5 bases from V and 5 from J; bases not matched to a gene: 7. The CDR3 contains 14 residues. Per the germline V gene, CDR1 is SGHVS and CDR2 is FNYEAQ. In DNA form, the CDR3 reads TGTGCCAGCAGCCTACCAGGGGGCCTTGAGACCCAGTACTTC. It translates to CASSLPGGLETQYF.

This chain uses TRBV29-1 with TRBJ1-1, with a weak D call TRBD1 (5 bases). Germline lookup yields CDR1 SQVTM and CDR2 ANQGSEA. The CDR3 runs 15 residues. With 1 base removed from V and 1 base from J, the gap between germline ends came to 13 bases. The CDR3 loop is CSVEGAREKNTEAFF. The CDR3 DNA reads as TGCAGCGTTGAAGGGGCCAGGGAGAAGAACACTGAAGCTTTCTTT.

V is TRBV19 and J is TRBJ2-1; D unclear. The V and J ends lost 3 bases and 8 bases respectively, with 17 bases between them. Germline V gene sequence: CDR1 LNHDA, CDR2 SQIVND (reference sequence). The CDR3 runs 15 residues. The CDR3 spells CASSIGPRPGDEQFF. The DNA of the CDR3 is TGTGCCAGTAGTATCGGCCCCAGGCCGGGCGATGAGCAGTTCTTC.

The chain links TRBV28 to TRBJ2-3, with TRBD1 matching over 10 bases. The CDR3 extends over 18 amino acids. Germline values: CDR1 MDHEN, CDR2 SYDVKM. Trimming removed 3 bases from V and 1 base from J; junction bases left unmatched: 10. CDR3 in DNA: TGTGCCAGCAGTTTCCTCCGAGGGACAGGGGTCGGCACAGATACGCAGTATTTT. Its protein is CASSFLRGTGVGTDTQYF.

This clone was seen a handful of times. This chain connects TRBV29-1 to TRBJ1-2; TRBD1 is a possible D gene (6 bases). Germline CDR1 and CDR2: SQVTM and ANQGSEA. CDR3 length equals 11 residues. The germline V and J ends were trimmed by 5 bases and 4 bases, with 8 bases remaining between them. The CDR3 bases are TGCAGCGTTAAGACAGGCTATGGCTACACCTTC. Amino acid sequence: CSVKTGYGYTF.

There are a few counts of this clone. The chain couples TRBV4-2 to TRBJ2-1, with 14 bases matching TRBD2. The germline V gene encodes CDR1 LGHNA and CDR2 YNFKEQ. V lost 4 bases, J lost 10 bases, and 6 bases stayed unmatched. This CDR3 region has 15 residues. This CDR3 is CASSPGTSGSREQFF. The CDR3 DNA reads TGTGCCAGCAGCCCTGGGACTAGCGGGAGTCGGGAGCAGTTCTTC.

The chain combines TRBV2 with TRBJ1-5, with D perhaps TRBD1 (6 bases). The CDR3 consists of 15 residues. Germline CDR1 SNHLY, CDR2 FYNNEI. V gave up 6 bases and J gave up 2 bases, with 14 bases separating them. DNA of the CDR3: TGTGCCAGCAGCAGGGGAAGTTCGGGCAATCAGCCCCAGCATTTT. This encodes CASSRGSSGNQPQHF.

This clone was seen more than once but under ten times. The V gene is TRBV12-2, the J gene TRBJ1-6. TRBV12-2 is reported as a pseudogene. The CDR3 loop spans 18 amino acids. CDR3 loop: CASRLAGPPRAAPSPLHF. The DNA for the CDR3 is TGTGCAAGTCGCTTAGCCGGCCCTCCCAGAGCGGCTCCTTCACCCCTCCACTTT.

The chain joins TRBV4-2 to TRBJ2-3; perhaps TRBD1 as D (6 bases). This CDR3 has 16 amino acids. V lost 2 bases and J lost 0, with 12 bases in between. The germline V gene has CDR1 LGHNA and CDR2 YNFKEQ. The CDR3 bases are TGTGCCAGCAGCCAAACGATTACAGGGAGCACAGATACGCAGTATTTT. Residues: CASSQTITGSTDTQYF.

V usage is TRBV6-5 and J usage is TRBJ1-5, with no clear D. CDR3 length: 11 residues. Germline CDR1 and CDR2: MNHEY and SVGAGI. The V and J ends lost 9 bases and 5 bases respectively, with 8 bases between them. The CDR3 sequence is CARGGDQPQHF. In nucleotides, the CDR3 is TGTGCCAGGGGAGGCGATCAGCCCCAGCATTTT.

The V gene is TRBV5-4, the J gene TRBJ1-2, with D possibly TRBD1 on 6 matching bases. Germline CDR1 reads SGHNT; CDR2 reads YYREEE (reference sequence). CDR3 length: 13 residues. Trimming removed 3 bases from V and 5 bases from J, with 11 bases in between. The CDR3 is CASSSEGGYGYTF. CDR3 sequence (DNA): TGTGCCAGCAGCTCAGAAGGGGGGTATGGCTACACCTTC.